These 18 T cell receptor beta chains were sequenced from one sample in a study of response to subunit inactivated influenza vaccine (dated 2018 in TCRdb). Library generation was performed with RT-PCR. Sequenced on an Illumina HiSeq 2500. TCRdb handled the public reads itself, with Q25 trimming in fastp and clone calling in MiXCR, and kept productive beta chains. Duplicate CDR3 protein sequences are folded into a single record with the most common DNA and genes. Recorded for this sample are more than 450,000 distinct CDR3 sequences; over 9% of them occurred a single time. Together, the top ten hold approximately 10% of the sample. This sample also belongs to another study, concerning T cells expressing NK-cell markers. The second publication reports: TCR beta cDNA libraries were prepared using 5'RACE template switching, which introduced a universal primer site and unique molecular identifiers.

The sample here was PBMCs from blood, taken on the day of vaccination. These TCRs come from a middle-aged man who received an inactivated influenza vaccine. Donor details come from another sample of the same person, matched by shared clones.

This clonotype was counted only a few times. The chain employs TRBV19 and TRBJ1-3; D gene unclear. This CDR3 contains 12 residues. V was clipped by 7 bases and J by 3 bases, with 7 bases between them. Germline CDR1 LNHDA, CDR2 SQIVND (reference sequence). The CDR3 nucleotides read TGTGCCAGTACCTCCTTTGGAAACACCATATATTTT. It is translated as CASTSFGNTIYF.

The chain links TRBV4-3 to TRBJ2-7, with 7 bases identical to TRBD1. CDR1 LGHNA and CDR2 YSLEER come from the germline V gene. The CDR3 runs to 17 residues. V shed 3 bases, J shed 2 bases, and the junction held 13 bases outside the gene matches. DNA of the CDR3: TGCGCCAGCAGCCATGTCACTCGACAGGGTCAACCCTACGAGCAGTACTTC. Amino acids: CASSHVTRQGQPYEQYF.

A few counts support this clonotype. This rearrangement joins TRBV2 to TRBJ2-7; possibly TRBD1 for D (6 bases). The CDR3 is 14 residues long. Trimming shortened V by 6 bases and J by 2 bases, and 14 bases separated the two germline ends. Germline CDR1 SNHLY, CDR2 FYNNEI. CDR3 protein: CASRDDRSPYEQYF. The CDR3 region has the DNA TGTGCCAGCAGAGACGACAGGTCCCCCTACGAGCAGTACTTC.

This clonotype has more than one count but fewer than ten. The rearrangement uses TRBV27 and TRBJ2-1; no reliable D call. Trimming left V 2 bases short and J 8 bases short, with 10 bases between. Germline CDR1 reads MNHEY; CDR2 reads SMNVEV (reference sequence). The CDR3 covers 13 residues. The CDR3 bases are TGTGCCAGCAGTTTAAGAATCACCCATGAGCAGTTCTTC. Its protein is CASSLRITHEQFF.

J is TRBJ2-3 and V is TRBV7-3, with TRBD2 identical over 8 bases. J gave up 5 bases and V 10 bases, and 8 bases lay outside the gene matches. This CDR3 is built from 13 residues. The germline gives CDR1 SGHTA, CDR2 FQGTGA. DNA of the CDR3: TGTGCCACCACTCGGCTAGCGGGAGATACGCAGTATTTT. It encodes CATTRLAGDTQYF.

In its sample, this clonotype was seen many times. The CDR3 loop reads CSAVLAGLEYEQYF. CDR3 coding DNA: TGCAGCGCCGTACTAGCGGGGCTGGAGTACGAGCAGTACTTC. This chain links TRBV29-1 with TRBJ2-7, with TRBD2 matching 10 bases. CDR1 is SQVTM and CDR2 is ANQGSEA in the germline V gene. The junction had 10 bases not matched to a gene; V was cut back by 7 bases and J by 4 bases. The CDR3 is 14 residues long.

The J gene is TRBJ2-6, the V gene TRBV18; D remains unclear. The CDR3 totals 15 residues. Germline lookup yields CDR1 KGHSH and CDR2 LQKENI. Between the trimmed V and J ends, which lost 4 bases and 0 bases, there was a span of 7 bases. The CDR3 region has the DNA TGTGCCAGCTCACTCCCCGGCTCTGGGGCCAACGTCCTGACTTTC. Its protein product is CASSLPGSGANVLTF.

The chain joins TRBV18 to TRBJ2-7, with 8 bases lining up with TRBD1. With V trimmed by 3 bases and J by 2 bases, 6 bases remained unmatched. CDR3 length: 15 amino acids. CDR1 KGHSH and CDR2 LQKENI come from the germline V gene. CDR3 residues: CASSPQDRVAYEQYF. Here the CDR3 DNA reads TGTGCCAGCTCACCCCAGGACAGGGTAGCCTACGAGCAGTACTTC. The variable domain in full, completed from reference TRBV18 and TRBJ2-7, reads NAGVMQNPRHLVRRRGQEARLRCSPMKGHSHVYWYRQLPEEGLKFMVYLQKENIIDESGMPKERFSAEFPKEGPSILRIQQVVRGDSAAYFCASSPQDRVAYEQYFGPGTRLTVT.

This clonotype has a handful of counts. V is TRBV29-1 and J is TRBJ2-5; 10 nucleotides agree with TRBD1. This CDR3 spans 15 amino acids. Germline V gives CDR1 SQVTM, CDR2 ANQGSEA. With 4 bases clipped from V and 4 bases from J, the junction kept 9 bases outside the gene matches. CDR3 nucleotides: TGCAGCGTTGGGTTTGGGACAGGGGAGACAGAGACCCAGTACTTC. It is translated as CSVGFGTGETETQYF.

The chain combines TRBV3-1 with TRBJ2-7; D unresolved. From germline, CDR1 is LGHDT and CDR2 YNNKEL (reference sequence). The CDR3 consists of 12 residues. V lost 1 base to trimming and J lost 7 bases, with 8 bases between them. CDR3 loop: CASSQVDGEQYF. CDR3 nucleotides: TGTGCCAGCAGCCAAGTCGATGGGGAGCAGTACTTC.

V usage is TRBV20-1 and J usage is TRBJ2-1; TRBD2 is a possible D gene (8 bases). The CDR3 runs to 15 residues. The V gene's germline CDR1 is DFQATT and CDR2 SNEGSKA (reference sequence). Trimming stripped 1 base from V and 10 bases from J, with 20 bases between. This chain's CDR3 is CSARGQGVAGYEQFF. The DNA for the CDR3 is TGCAGTGCTAGAGGGCAGGGGGTAGCGGGGTACGAGCAGTTCTTC.

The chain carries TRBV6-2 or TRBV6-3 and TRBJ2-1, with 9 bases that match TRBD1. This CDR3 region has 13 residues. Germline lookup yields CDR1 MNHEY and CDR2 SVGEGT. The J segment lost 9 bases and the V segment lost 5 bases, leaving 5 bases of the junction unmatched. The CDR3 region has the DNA TGTGCCAGCAGTAAACAGGGGGCTGGTGAGCAGTTCTTC. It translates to CASSKQGAGEQFF.

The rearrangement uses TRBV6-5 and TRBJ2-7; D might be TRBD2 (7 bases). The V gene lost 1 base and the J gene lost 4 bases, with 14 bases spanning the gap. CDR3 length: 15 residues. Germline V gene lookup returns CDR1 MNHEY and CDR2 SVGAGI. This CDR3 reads CASSYYVGGLYEQYF. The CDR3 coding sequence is TGTGCCAGCAGTTACTACGTGGGGGGGCTATACGAGCAGTACTTC.

CDR3 region: CASSLLVQTGPQETQYF. DNA of the CDR3: TGTGCCAGCAGTTTATTGGTCCAAACGGGGCCCCAAGAGACCCAGTACTTC. This rearrangement joins TRBV28 to TRBJ2-5; D could derive from TRBD1 or TRBD2 (5 bases each). V was trimmed by 1 base and J by 1 base, leaving 16 bases between them. This CDR3 region has 17 residues. The germline V gene has CDR1 MDHEN and CDR2 SYDVKM.

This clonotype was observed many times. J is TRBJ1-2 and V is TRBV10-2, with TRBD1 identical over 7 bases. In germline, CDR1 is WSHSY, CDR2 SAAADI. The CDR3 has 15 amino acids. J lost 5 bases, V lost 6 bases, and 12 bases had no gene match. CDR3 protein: CASSQTSGQIYGYTF. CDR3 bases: TGCGCCAGCAGCCAGACCTCGGGACAGATATATGGCTACACCTTC.

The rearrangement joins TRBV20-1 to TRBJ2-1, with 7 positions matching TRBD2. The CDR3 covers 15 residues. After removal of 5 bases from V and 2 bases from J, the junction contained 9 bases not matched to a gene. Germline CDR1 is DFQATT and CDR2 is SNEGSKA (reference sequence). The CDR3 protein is CSAPQRGTTYNEQFF. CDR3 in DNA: TGCAGTGCTCCACAGCGGGGTACCACCTACAATGAGCAGTTCTTC.

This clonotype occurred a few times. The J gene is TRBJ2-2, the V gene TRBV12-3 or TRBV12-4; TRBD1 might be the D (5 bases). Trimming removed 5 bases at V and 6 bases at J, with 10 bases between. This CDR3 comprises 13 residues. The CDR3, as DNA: TGTGCCAGCAGTCAAAGGGGCGCCGGGGAGCTGTTTTTT. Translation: CASSQRGAGELFF.

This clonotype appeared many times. The CDR3 DNA reads as TGTGCCAGCAGCTTGGGACGGAGTCAAAGCTACACCTTC. Translation: CASSLGRSQSYTF. The chain is built from TRBV5-8 and TRBJ1-2; D gene uncertain. CDR3 length: 13 residues. Deletions cut 0 bases from V and 9 bases from J, with 12 bases between. Germline V gene sequence: CDR1 SGHTS, CDR2 YDEGEE.